Detailed here is one T cell receptor (beta chain). No antigen is known for it. This clone may be a read error of a much larger clone one base away. This sample was included in a study of T cells in Graves' hyperthyroidism and ophthalmopathy (dated by TCRdb to the late 2010s). Regarding the complete study: Peripheral blood samples were taken at initial diagnosis, before any treatment was given. To identify TCR V-J signatures that set the groups apart, the researchers used a discovery cohort of 90 to 100 patients, made up of roughly 45 with Graves' ophthalmopathy and some 55 with stable Graves' hyperthyroidism. Prospective prediction of ophthalmopathy was tested in an independent validation cohort of fewer than 20 hyperthyroidism patients and 17 patients who later progressed to ophthalmopathy. For training and testing, the 100 patients in the discovery cohort were randomly divided in a 7:3 ratio. The study also compared thyroid tissue and blood T-cell repertoires from over 5 Graves' hyperthyroidism patients. Following sampling, methimazole starting at 30 mg daily was given to hyperthyroidism patients, and high-dose intravenous methylprednisolone was given to ophthalmopathy patients. TCR Vbeta CDR3 sequencing of 120 to 150 peripheral blood samples (under 45 ophthalmopathy, roughly 72 hyperthyroidism and around 17 progressor patients) is reported in the paper. Points the paper makes about the study in general: Sample size was not statistically predetermined, and investigators were not blinded to group allocation. During validation, the model predicted progression to ophthalmopathy a median of about 5.9 months ahead of onset, with 60% to 71% sensitivity and 72.22% specificity. Ophthalmopathy was separated from stable hyperthyroidism by a 13 V-J signature model, with just over 85% sensitivity and roughly 84% specificity obtained in cross-validation and 80%/75% obtained in testing. Most expanded thyroid clonotypes (frequency above 0.001) were also detected in blood, a finding suggesting that blood repertoires may reflect thyroid immune responses.

Moderately to severely active disease, a Clinical Activity Score of at least 3, a NOSPECS grade of at least 4, and a duration under 3 months were present in ophthalmopathy patients. Any patient with an uncontrolled infection, another autoimmune disease, pregnancy or lactation was excluded. Diagnoses were established on the basis of clinical symptoms, serum thyroxine and TRAb, thyroid ultrasound, and orbital computed tomography. Ficoll-Paque density gradient centrifugation was used to isolate PBMCs from 10 ml of fresh peripheral blood. Trizol reagent was used to extract total RNA, and RNA quality was then checked on an Agilent 2100 Bioanalyzer. From the cysteine through the phenylalanine, the CDR3 covers 14 amino acids. The entry retains the CDR3 DNA only, 42 bases that are in frame from base 1. CDR1 and CDR2, looked up from the germline V gene, are MNHEY and SVGEGT. For this chain, trimming is 5 bases at the V end and 7 bases at the J end, and the number of junction bases without a gene match is 7.

Amplification of TCR beta CDR3 regions was carried out from RNA transcripts. A first-round RT-PCR of the TCR CDR3 used the HTBI primer set with the Qiagen OneStep RT-PCR kit. Libraries were constructed in a second round of multiplex PCR, after which size selection and purification were performed. The libraries were sequenced on an Illumina HiSeq2000 using paired-end 100 bp reads. The paper's processing steps were these. SOAPnuke was used to process the raw data, removing reads that contained adapters or uncalled bases, had a mean Phred below 15, or lacked an exact match to the constant primer or identifier. COPE v1.2.5 was used to merge high-quality paired reads, and clonotypes were defined as unique nucleotide sequences. Clonotypes were aligned to IMGT TRBV, TRBD and TRBJ reference segments using MiTCR v1.1. Only V-J combinations with frequency above 0.0001, covering about 99% of repertoires, were analysed. A TCS score was defined as the ratio between F50 (clonal expansion) and ExV (chaos), using BLOSUM62-based TCRdist between CDR3 peptides within each V-J. Welch's t-statistics and random forest reduced fewer than 600 V-J features to about 13, which were used in a naive Bayes classifier (R e1071). TCRdb took the public reads, trimmed them with fastp at Q25, ran MiXCR for clone calling and kept in-frame beta chains. Records with the same CDR3 protein are collapsed into one entry carrying the most frequent genes and DNA. TCRdb, not the original authors, processed these V and J calls. This sample gives about 52,000 distinct CDR3 sequences in total; less than 50% of them show up just once. The top ten hold roughly 9.7% of the sample.

Sequenced sample: blood. This clonotype was obtained from a woman aged 50 to 60 with Graves' ophthalmopathy. The sequence joins TRBV6-2 or TRBV6-3 to TRBJ2-1, with 8 bases matching TRBD2. The nucleotide sequence is given as TGTGCCAGCAGTGTAGCGGGAAGGACGAATGAGCAGTTCTTC. Its amino acids are CASSVAGRTNEQFF.